These T cell receptor beta chains were read from a single sample in a study of T cell changes during pregnancy in multiple sclerosis. The assay was immunoSEQ multiplex PCR, and TCRdb's table has in-frame clones only and misses some. The table lists 50,000 or so clones, 90% to 95% of them singletons. This specimen consisted of CD4+ T cells from peripheral blood mononuclear cells, obtained in the second trimester of pregnancy. The receptors stem from a female donor with multiple sclerosis, enrolled in a pregnancy study. Both conserved end residues are part of each CDR3. Fields, in order: V gene, J gene, CDR3 protein.

TRBV7-2	TRBJ1-2	CASSLRMDSYYTF
TRBV18	TRBJ2-6	CASSPWTGGDSGANVLTF
TRBV25-1	TRBJ1-1	CASSAGIEAFF
TRBV7-2	TRBJ2-1	CASSLGSGRGGYNEQFF
TRBV11-1	TRBJ2-1	CASSRDRANYNEQFF
TRBV19	TRBJ2-5	CASSIGFGIAGGKLETQYF
TRBV7-9	TRBJ1-5	CASSLTGGQGNQPQHF
TRBV15	TRBJ1-6	CATSTPDSPLHF
TRBV11-2	TRBJ2-7	CASSFGRGSYEQYF
TRBV7-2	TRBJ1-2	CASSLGLTGASNYGYTF
TRBV30	TRBJ1-2	CAWSAQGHGYTF
TRBV30	TRBJ2-2	CAWNRRLDTGELFF
TRBV19	TRBJ1-2	CASSIVRIWQGRSYGYTF
TRBV29-1	TRBJ1-2	CSVGGRTGSNYGYTF
TRBV9	TRBJ2-3	CASSPRDRGNADTQYF
TRBV5-8	TRBJ2-1	CASSLEATGGYVYNEQFF
TRBV18	TRBJ2-4	CASSPAGGEVDIQYF
TRBV7-2	TRBJ2-7	CASSHRQLAYEQYF
TRBV5-4	TRBJ2-5	CASSPGTAQETQYF
TRBV5-8	TRBJ1-2	CASSLGTVANYGYTF
TRBV2	TRBJ1-1	CAFGQGYTEAFF
TRBV6-6	TRBJ1-2	CASSSHWTGRNYGYTF
TRBV18	TRBJ2-2	CASSQGANTGELFF
TRBV7-2	TRBJ2-7	CASSSSWDRGNEQYF
TRBV7-2	TRBJ2-7	CASSNGLAGDYEQYF
TRBV18	TRBJ1-4	CASSPRGTTNEKLFF
TRBV7-6	TRBJ2-1	CASSLGDRNYNEQFF
TRBV2	TRBJ1-6	CASSARTGFNSPLHF
TRBV7-2	TRBJ2-5	CASSGLPGLAGVETQYF
TRBV27	TRBJ2-1	CASSLWSLAYNEQFF
TRBV7-2	TRBJ1-6	CASSLVNLAGSRDNSPLHF
TRBV5-5	TRBJ1-2	CASSLVIQQDYGYTF
TRBV7-2	TRBJ2-7	CASSLGGAQTYEQYF
TRBV29-1	TRBJ1-6	CSVGLTGDNSPLHF
TRBV10-3	TRBJ2-7	CAIRDPRGALYEQYF
TRBV25-1	TRBJ2-5	CASSGVGNQETQYF
TRBV6-1	TRBJ2-3	CASSGVPGLGTDTQYF
TRBV7-9	TRBJ1-2	CASSLGGQGQGYTF